This T cell receptor (beta chain) was recorded in a study of technical replicates of blood from a handful of donors. Produced via immunoSEQ multiplex PCR; TCRdb's table is partial and in-frame only. The profile shows 60,000 to 90,000 clones, roughly 94% of them singletons. The CDR3 extends over 18 amino acids. Per germline, CDR1 MDHEN and CDR2 SYDVKM. V lost 1 base, J lost 5 bases, and 16 bases stayed unmatched. This receptor was obtained from a human donor in good health. V is TRBV28 and J is TRBJ2-7; TRBD1 matches at 8 bases. Sequencing was carried out using T cells isolated from PBMCs. The CDR3 protein is CASSLSALRQGAFDEQYF. CDR3 sequence (DNA): TGTGCCAGCAGTTTATCAGCTCTTCGGCAGGGGGCGTTTGACGAGCAGTACTTC.